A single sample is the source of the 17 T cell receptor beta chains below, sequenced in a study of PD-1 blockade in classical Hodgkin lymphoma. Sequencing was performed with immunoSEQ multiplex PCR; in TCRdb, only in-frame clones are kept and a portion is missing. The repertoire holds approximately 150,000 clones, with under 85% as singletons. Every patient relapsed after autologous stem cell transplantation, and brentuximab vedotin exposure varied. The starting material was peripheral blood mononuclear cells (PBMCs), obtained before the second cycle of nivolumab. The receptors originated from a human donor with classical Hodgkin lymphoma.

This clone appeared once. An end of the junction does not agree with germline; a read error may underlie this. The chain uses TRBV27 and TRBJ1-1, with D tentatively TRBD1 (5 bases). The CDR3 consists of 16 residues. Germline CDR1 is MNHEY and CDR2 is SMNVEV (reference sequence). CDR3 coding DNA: TGTGCCAGTAGTTTAGGTGCCGGGACTCTTCGGATAGAAGCTTTCTTT. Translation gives CASSLGAGTLRIEAFF.

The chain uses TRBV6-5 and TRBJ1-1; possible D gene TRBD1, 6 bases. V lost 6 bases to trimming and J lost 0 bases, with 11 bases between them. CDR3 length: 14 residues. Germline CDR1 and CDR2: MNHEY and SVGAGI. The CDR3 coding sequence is TGTGCCAGCAGACTGACAGGAATGAACACTGAAGCTTTCTTT. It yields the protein CASRLTGMNTEAFF.

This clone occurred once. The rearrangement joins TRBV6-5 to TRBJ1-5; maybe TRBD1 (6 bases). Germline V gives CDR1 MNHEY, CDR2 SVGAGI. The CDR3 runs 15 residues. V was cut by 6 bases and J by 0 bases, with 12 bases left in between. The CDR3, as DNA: TGTGCCAGCAGACGACAGGATTTTAGCAATCAGCCCCAGCATTTT. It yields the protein CASRRQDFSNQPQHF.

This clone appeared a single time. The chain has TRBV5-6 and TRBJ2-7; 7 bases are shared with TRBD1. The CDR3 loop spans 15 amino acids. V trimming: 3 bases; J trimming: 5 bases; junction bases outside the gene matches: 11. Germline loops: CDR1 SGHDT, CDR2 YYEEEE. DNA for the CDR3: TGTGCCAGCAGCTCAGGGACGGACAGGTACGACGAGCAGTACTTC. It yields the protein CASSSGTDRYDEQYF.

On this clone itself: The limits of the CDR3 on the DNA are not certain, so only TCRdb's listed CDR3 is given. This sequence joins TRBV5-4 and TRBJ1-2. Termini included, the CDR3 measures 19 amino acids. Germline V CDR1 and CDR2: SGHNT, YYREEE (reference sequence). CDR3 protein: CASSLEMATPSVRGRGATF.

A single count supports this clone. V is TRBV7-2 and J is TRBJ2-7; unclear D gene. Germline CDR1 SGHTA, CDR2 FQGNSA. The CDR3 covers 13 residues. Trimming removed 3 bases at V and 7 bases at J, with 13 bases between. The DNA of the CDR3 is TGTGCCAGCAGCTTGGCCCGGGTAAGGGAGCAGTACTTC. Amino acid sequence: CASSLARVREQYF.

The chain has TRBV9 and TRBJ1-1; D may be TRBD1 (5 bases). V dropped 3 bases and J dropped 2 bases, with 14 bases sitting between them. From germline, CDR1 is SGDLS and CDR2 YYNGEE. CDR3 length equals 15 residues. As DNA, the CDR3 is TGTGCCAGCAGCGGCCGACAGCTAAGTAACACTGAAGCTTTCTTT. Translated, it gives CASSGRQLSNTEAFF.

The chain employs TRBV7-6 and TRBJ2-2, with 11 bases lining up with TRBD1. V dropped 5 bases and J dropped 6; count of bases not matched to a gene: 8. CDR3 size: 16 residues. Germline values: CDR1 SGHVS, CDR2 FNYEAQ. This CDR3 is CASSPIGGQGAGELFF. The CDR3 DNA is TGTGCCAGCAGCCCCATAGGGGGACAGGGGGCCGGGGAGCTGTTTTTT.

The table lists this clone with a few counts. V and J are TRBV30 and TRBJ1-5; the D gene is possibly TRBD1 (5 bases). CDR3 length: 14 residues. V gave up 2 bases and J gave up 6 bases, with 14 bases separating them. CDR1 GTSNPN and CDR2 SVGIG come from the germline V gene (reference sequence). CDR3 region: CAWSSGNHGQPQHF. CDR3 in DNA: TGTGCCTGGAGTTCAGGGAATCACGGTCAGCCCCAGCATTTT. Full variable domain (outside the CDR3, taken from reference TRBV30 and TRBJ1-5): SQTIHQWPATLVQPVGSPLSLECTVEGTSNPNLYWYRQAAGRGLQLLFYSVGIGQISSEVPQNLSASRPQDRQFILSSKKLLLSDSGFYLCAWSSGNHGQPQHFGDGTRLSIL.

The CDR3 region is CASRSGTIYGYTF. In DNA form, the CDR3 reads TGTGCCAGCAGGTCCGGGACTATATATGGCTACACCTTC. V gene TRBV6-5 combines with J gene TRBJ1-2, with TRBD1 as a possible D gene (5 bases). The germline gives CDR1 MNHEY, CDR2 SVGAGI. Trimming left V 6 bases short and J 5 bases short, with 13 bases between. The CDR3 loop spans 13 amino acids.

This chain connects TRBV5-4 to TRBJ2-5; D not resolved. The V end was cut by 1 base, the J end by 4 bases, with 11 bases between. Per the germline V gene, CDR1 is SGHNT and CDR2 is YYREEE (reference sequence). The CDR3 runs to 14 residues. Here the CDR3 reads CASSLNAQGETQYF. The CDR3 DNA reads TGTGCCAGCAGCTTGAACGCCCAAGGAGAGACCCAGTACTTC. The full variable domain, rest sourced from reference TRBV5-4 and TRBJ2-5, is ETGVTQSPTHLIKTRGQQVTLRCSSQSGHNTVSWYQQALGQGPQFIFQYYREEENGRGNFPPRFSGLQFPNYSSELNVNALELDDSALYLCASSLNAQGETQYFGPGTRLLVL.

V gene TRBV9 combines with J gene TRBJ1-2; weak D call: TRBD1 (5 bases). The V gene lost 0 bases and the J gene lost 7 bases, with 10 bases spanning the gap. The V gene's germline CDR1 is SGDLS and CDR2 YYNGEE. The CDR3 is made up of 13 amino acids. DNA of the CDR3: TGTGCCAGCAGCGTAGGCAGGGCGAGTGGCTACACCTTC. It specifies CASSVGRASGYTF.

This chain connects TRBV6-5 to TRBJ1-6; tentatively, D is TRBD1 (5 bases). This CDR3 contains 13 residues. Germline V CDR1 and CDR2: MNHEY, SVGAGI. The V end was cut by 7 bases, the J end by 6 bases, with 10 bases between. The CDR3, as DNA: TGTGCCAGCATGGGACTGCTTAATTCACCCCTCCACTTT. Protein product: CASMGLLNSPLHF.

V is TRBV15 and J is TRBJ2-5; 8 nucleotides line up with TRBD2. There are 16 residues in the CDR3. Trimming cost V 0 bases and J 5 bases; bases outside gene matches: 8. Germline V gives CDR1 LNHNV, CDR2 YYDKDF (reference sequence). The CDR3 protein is CATSRDTGSGGETQYF. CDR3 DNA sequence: TGTGCCACCAGCAGAGATACAGGGTCGGGGGGGGAGACCCAGTACTTC.

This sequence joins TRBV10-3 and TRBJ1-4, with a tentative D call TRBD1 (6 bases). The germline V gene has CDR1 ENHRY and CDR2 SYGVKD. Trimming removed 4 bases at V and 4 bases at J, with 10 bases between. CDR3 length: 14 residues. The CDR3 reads CAISAGQVNEKLFF. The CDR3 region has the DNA TGTGCCATCAGTGCGGGACAAGTTAATGAAAAACTGTTTTTT.

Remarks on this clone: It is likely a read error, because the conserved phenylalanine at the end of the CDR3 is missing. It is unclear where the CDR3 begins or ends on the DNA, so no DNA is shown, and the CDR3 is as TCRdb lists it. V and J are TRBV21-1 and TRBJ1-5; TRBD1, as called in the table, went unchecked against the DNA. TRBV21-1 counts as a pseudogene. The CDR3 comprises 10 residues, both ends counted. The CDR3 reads CASSEEIQSK.

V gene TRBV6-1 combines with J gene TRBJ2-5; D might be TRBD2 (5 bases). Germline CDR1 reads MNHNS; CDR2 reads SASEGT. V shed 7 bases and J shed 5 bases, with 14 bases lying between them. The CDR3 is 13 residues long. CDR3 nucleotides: TGTGCCAGCATTGGGCTAGCTAGGGAGACCCAGTACTTC. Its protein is CASIGLARETQYF.